These T cell receptor beta chains were read from a single sample in a study of graft-versus-host responses after intestinal transplantation. Profiled with immunoSEQ multiplex PCR; TCRdb holds only in-frame clones, not every one. The table records 8,500 to 14,000 clones, under 85% of them present only once. Specimen: ileum tissue, collected 23 days after intestinal transplant. These receptor sequences come from a human patient who received an intestinal transplant, so some T cells may come from the graft donor. Both conserved end residues are part of each CDR3. The D gene is left open where the match is weak. The size field is filled for only some rows; it gives once, few, many or a size class.

J: TRBJ1-3
D: .
V: TRBV20-1
size: .
DNA: TGCAGTGCTCCACTCGGAAACACCATATATTTT
CDR3: CSAPLGNTIYF

J: TRBJ1-2
D: TRBD1
V: TRBV7-9
size: once
DNA: TGTGCCAGCAGCTTAGGGGACAGGGGAAGATCTGGCTACACCTTC
CDR3: CASSLGDRGRSGYTF

J: TRBJ2-5
D: TRBD2
V: TRBV2
size: .
DNA: TGTGCCAGCAGTACCCACGATGCGGGGGGGGAGTACTTC
CDR3: CASSTHDAGGEYF

J: TRBJ1-6
D: .
V: TRBV6-1
size: .
DNA: TGTGCCAGCAGTGAAGGAGGGGCGTGGGCAGGGAGACCCTATAATTCACCCCTCCACTTT
CDR3: CASSEGGAWAGRPYNSPLHF

J: TRBJ2-7
D: TRBD2
V: TRBV9
size: .
DNA: TGTGCCAGCAGCGTGAGCGGGAGTAATTCCTACGAGCAGTACTTC
CDR3: CASSVSGSNSYEQYF

J: TRBJ2-1
D: .
V: TRBV7-6
size: large
DNA: TGTGCCAGCAGCTTAGCTGGGTGGGGACGCTCCTACAATGAGCAGTTCTTC
CDR3: CASSLAGWGRSYNEQFF

J: TRBJ2-7
D: TRBD1
V: TRBV10-3
size: .
DNA: TGTGCCATCAGTGAGAATGGGGGACAGGGTAACGAGCAGTACTTC
CDR3: CAISENGGQGNEQYF

J: TRBJ2-5
D: .
V: TRBV4-1
size: .
DNA: TGCGCCAGCAGCCAAGGAGGGCTAGGGGAGACCCAGTACTTC
CDR3: CASSQGGLGETQYF

J: TRBJ2-1
D: .
V: TRBV4-1
size: .
DNA: TGCGCCAGCAGCCGGACTACAAACAATGAGCAGTTCTTC
CDR3: CASSRTTNNEQFF

J: TRBJ2-1
D: TRBD2
V: TRBV19
size: .
DNA: TGTGCCAGTAGTATCGAGCGGGAGGCCGGCAATGAGCAGTTCTTC
CDR3: CASSIEREAGNEQFF

J: TRBJ2-7
D: TRBD2
V: TRBV7-8
size: once
DNA: TGTGCCAGCAGCTCGGGACTAGCGGGGGGTATTGTATCCCCCGAGCAGTACTTC
CDR3: CASSSGLAGGIVSPEQYF

J: TRBJ2-5
D: .
V: TRBV23-1
size: .
DNA: TGCGCCAGCAAGACCCCGGAGGGGGAGACCCAGTACTTC
CDR3: CASKTPEGETQYF

J: TRBJ2-1
D: .
V: TRBV19
size: once
DNA: TGTGCCAGTAGTATAGAACCGGGGTCACCCTACAATGAGCAGTTCTTC
CDR3: CASSIEPGSPYNEQFF

J: TRBJ1-2
D: .
V: TRBV28
size: .
DNA: TGTGCCAGCAGTTTAAGCGGGGCTGGTGGCTACACCTTC
CDR3: CASSLSGAGGYTF

J: TRBJ2-7
D: .
V: TRBV7-9
size: .
DNA: TGTGCCAGCAGCTCCGAACGGGACCCCTACGAGCAGTACTTC
CDR3: CASSSERDPYEQYF

J: TRBJ2-2
D: .
V: TRBV11-3
size: .
DNA: TGTGCCAGCAGTCCTGCGTTGGGCGGGGAGCTGTTTTTT
CDR3: CASSPALGGELFF

J: TRBJ1-6
D: .
V: TRBV6-4
size: .
DNA: TGTGCCAGCAGTGACTCGGGGGAGAATTCACCCCTCCACTTT
CDR3: CASSDSGENSPLHF

J: TRBJ1-2
D: .
V: TRBV7-9
size: .
DNA: TGTGCCAGCAGCTCCCTCGATGGGTTCGGCTACACCTTC
CDR3: CASSSLDGFGYTF

J: TRBJ2-7
D: .
V: TRBV12-5
size: .
DNA: TGTGCTAGTGGTTTGGATCGATCCTACGAGCAGTACTTC
CDR3: CASGLDRSYEQYF

J: TRBJ1-5
D: .
V: TRBV15
size: .
DNA: TGTGCCACCAGCAGGGATCCAGATAGCAATCAGCCCCAGCATTTT
CDR3: CATSRDPDSNQPQHF

J: TRBJ2-2
D: .
V: TRBV19
size: .
DNA: TGTGCCAGTAGTATTTCGGACACCGGGGAGCTGTTTTTT
CDR3: CASSISDTGELFF

J: TRBJ1-2
D: .
V: TRBV18
size: .
DNA: TGTGCCAGCTCACCACCGGTGGGAGGCTACACCTTC
CDR3: CASSPPVGGYTF

J: TRBJ1-2
D: .
V: TRBV9
size: .
DNA: TGTGCCAGCAGCGTGTCGGGGTCGCACTATGGCTACACCTTC
CDR3: CASSVSGSHYGYTF

J: TRBJ2-5
D: TRBD1
V: TRBV5-1
size: .
DNA: TGCGCCAGCAGCTCGACAGGGAGCAAGGGGACCCAGTACTTC
CDR3: CASSSTGSKGTQYF

J: TRBJ2-4
D: TRBD2
V: TRBV28
size: once
DNA: TGTGCCAGCAGTCTTGGACTAGAGGACATTCAGTACTTC
CDR3: CASSLGLEDIQYF

J: TRBJ1-2
D: .
V: TRBV7-2
size: .
DNA: TGTGCCAGCAGCTTCAATATGGGGGGCAGAAAAAACACCGGCTATGGCTACACCTTC
CDR3: CASSFNMGGRKNTGYGYTF

J: TRBJ2-7
D: TRBD1
V: TRBV5-1
size: .
DNA: TGCGCCAGCTCTTGGGGGACAGTCTACGAGCAGTACTTC
CDR3: CASSWGTVYEQYF

J: TRBJ2-1
D: .
V: TRBV27
size: .
DNA: TGTGCCAGCAGTTTCGGAGGGAATGAGCAGTTCTTC
CDR3: CASSFGGNEQFF

J: TRBJ2-6
D: .
V: TRBV10-1
size: .
DNA: TGCGCCAGCGGACACTCTGGGGCCAACGTCCTGACTTTC
CDR3: CASGHSGANVLTF

J: TRBJ1-2
D: .
V: TRBV7-2
size: .
DNA: TGTGCCAGCAGCTTAGGGTATAGGGACTATGGCTACACCTTC
CDR3: CASSLGYRDYGYTF

J: TRBJ2-3
D: .
V: TRBV25-1
size: .
DNA: TGTGCCAGCAGTGAATTGATAGGGTCAGATACGCAGTATTTT
CDR3: CASSELIGSDTQYF

J: TRBJ2-1
D: .
V: TRBV7-3
size: .
DNA: TGTGCCAGCAGCTTACGGGGGAATGAGCAGTTCTTC
CDR3: CASSLRGNEQFF

J: TRBJ2-2
D: TRBD1
V: TRBV10-3
size: .
DNA: TGTGCCATCAGTGAGTTTGGGACAGGTGGGACCGGGGAGCTGTTTTTT
CDR3: CAISEFGTGGTGELFF

J: TRBJ2-1
D: TRBD2
V: TRBV6-5
size: .
DNA: TGTGCCAGCAGTTATAGGCTAGCGGTCTACAATGAGCAGTTCTTC
CDR3: CASSYRLAVYNEQFF

J: TRBJ2-5
D: .
V: TRBV25-1
size: .
DNA: TGTGCCAGCAGTGACCCCAAACCGAGACAACCCCAAGAGACCCAGTACTTC
CDR3: CASSDPKPRQPQETQYF

J: TRBJ2-7
D: .
V: TRBV11-1
size: few
DNA: TGTGCCAGCAGCCTCTACTCAGCCTACGAGCAGTACTTC
CDR3: CASSLYSAYEQYF

J: TRBJ2-7
D: TRBD2
V: TRBV19
size: .
DNA: TGTGCCAGTAGTCCCTGGACTAGTGACGAGCAGTACTTC
CDR3: CASSPWTSDEQYF

J: TRBJ2-7
D: TRBD1
V: TRBV6-5
size: .
DNA: TGTGCCAGCAGTTACTCAGGGCAGGGGGCTTTTTACGAGCAGTACTTC
CDR3: CASSYSGQGAFYEQYF

J: TRBJ2-1
D: .
V: TRBV6-5
size: .
DNA: TGTGCCAGCAGTGAATTCGGGCAGGGCGATGAGCAGTTCTTC
CDR3: CASSEFGQGDEQFF

J: TRBJ1-2
D: .
V: TRBV10-3
size: .
DNA: TGTGCCATCAGTGGGGGGGCAGGCCTCTATGGCTACACCTTC
CDR3: CAISGGAGLYGYTF

J: TRBJ1-1
D: TRBD1
V: TRBV11-2
size: medium-sized
DNA: TGTGCCAGCAGCTTTGGATTCACAGGGGGGACAATGAACACTGAAGCTTTCTTT
CDR3: CASSFGFTGGTMNTEAFF

J: TRBJ2-3
D: TRBD2
V: TRBV9
size: .
DNA: TGTGCCAGCAGCGTAGGGCTAGCGGCCACAGATACGCAGTATTTT
CDR3: CASSVGLAATDTQYF

J: TRBJ2-7
D: .
V: TRBV27
size: .
DNA: TGTGCCAGCAGTTTCGGACCTTTTTACGAGCAGTACTTC
CDR3: CASSFGPFYEQYF

J: TRBJ2-5
D: TRBD1
V: TRBV7-9
size: .
DNA: TGTGCCAGCAGGACAGGGAACCACGAGACCCAGTACTTC
CDR3: CASRTGNHETQYF

J: TRBJ2-1
D: .
V: TRBV28
size: .
DNA: TGTGCCAGCAACCCCGCCATCTCCTACAATGAGCAGTTCTTC
CDR3: CASNPAISYNEQFF

J: TRBJ2-5
D: .
V: TRBV9
size: .
DNA: TGTGCCAGCAGCGCTGAGGGGGGCGGGGTCGCAGAGACCCAGTACTTC
CDR3: CASSAEGGGVAETQYF

J: TRBJ1-4
D: TRBD1
V: TRBV4-3
size: few
DNA: TGCGCCAGCAGCCAAGGGACAGGGGGAGGAGAAAAACTGTTTTTT
CDR3: CASSQGTGGGEKLFF

J: TRBJ2-1
D: .
V: TRBV7-7
size: .
DNA: TGTGCCAGCAGCTCAGATCCTAGCGCCTACAATGAGCAGTTCTTC
CDR3: CASSSDPSAYNEQFF